Given below is one TCR beta chain in context. Its target is not known. The data were taken from a study of cytomegalovirus exposure and HLA in healthy donors. The overall study: An earlier analysis identified 120 million or so unique TCR beta sequences in approximately 170 million T cells. Findings of the study overall: Later, an analysis showed that TCR beta chains associated with HLA were more clonally expanded than others that were equally common. Sequencing probably produced one cluster of sequence variants that were highly shared.

CDR1 is SGHRS, CDR2 YFSETQ, per germline. The CDR3 runs to 15 residues. V lost 0 bases to trimming and J lost 6 bases; unmatched junction nucleotides: 3. The PCR made use of 60 Vbeta and 13 Jbeta primers. The repertoire was sequenced with immunoSEQ multiplex PCR; TCRdb's copy has only in-frame clones and lacks some. Recorded for this sample: 200,000 or so clones. V is TRBV5-1 and J is TRBJ2-1; 10 bases match TRBD1. The receptor was derived from a boy aged 5-17 years in good health and CMV-seronegative. Sequenced sample: PBMCs. The CDR3 nucleotides read TGCGCCAGCAGCTTGGTGGGACAGGGGAGCAATGAGCAGTTCTTC. It encodes CASSLVGQGSNEQFF.